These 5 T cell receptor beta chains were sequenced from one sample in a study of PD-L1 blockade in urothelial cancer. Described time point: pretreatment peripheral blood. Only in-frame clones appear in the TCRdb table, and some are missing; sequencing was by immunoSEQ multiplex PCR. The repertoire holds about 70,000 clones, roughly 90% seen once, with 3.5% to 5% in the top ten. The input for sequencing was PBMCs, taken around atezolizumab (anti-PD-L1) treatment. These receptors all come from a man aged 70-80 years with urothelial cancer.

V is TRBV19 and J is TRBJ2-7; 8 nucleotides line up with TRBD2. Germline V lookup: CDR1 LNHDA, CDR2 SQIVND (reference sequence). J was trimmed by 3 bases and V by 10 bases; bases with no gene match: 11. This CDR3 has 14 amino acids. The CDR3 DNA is TGTGCCACCGCCCGGGGGGGCCAGTTCTACGAGCAGTACTTC. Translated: CATARGGQFYEQYF.

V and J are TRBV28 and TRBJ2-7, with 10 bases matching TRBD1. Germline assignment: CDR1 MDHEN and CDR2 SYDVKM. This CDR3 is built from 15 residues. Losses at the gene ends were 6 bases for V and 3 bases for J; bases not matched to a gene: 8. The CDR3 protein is CASRSYGDRGYEQYF. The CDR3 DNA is TGTGCCAGCAGGTCGTACGGGGACAGGGGCTACGAGCAGTACTTC.

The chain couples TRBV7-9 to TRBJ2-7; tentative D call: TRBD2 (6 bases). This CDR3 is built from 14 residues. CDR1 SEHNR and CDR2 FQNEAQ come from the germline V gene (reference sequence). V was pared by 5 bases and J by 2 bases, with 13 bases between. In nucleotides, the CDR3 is TGTGCCAGCAGCCCGGGGGACTCAGCCTACGAGCAGTACTTC. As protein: CASSPGDSAYEQYF.

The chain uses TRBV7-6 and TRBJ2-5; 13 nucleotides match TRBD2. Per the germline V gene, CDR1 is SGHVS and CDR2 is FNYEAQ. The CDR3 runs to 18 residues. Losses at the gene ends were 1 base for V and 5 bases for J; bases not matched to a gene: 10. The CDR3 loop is CASSLVGSTSGRRETQYF. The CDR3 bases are TGTGCCAGCAGCTTAGTGGGATCGACTAGCGGGAGGCGGGAGACCCAGTACTTC.

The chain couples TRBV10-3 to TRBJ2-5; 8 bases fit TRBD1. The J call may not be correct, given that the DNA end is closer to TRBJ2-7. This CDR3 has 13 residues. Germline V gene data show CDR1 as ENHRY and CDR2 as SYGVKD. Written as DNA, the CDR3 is TGTGCCATCAGATCGGGACAGGCCTACGAGCAGTACTTC. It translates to CAIRSGQAYEQYF.